One sample yielded the 29 T cell receptor beta chains listed below, sequenced in a study of regulatory T cells in long-lasting Graves disease (dated by TCRdb to the early 2020s). The time point label, as the study defines it: persistent/refractory GD, antithyroid drugs over 5 years with positive TRAb. RNA was extracted from PBMCs in TRIzol for both TCR sequencing and RNA sequencing. Libraries were prepared through multiplex PCR. Data came from an Illumina HiSeq 4000. To build TCR beta libraries, CDR3 regions were amplified by Arm-PCR using iRepertoire HTBI primers. The raw public reads went through TCRdb reprocessing: fastp at Q25, MiXCR clone calling, in-frame beta chains kept. One record per CDR3 amino acid sequence lists the most common genes and DNA. The sample table lists a few hundred thousand distinct CDR3 sequences, roughly 23% of them with a count of one. Around a quarter of the sample comes from the top ten.

Material: peripheral blood mononuclear cells (PBMCs), obtained when the disease was refractory, from a patient treated with antithyroid drugs. These receptors were obtained from a woman between 35 and 50 years old with Graves disease. Donor details come from another sample of the same person, matched by shared clones.

DNA for the CDR3: TGTGCCAGCAGCTTGTCTAGCGGGAGTCGAAGGACCTACGAGCAGTACTTC. Residues: CASSLSSGSRRTYEQYF. This chain uses TRBV7-9 with TRBJ2-7; 10 nucleotides line up with TRBD2. Germline lookup yields CDR1 SEHNR and CDR2 FQNEAQ (reference sequence). V shed 3 bases, J shed 2 bases, and the junction held 10 bases outside the gene matches. The CDR3 has 17 amino acids.

This chain connects TRBV19 to TRBJ2-1, with a possible D match to TRBD2 (6 bases). The germline V gene has CDR1 LNHDA and CDR2 SQIVND (reference sequence). V was cut by 3 bases and J by 4 bases, with 10 bases left in between. CDR3 size: 14 residues. Here the CDR3 DNA reads TGTGCCAGTAGTATCCGGGGGTCATACAATGAGCAGTTCTTC. It encodes CASSIRGSYNEQFF.

The chain is built from TRBV29-1 and TRBJ2-2; 7 positions match TRBD1. The CDR3 extends over 14 amino acids. Germline V lookup: CDR1 SQVTM, CDR2 ANQGSEA. V lost 6 bases to trimming and J lost 5 bases; unmatched junction nucleotides: 9. The CDR3 protein is CSVDPGQNTGELFF. CDR3 DNA: TGCAGCGTGGATCCGGGACAGAATACCGGGGAGCTGTTTTTT.

V and J are TRBV9 and TRBJ2-4, with 11 bases that match TRBD1. The V gene's germline CDR1 is SGDLS and CDR2 YYNGEE. The CDR3 sequence is 13 residues long. Trimming at V came to 3 bases and at J to 10 bases, leaving 3 bases not matched to a gene. The CDR3 DNA reads TGTGCCAGCAGCGCCGGGACAGGGGGGATTCAGTACTTC. Amino acid sequence: CASSAGTGGIQYF. The full variable domain, in which reference TRBV9 and TRBJ2-4 provide the parts outside the CDR3, is DSGVTQTPKHLITATGQRVTLRCSPRSGDLSVYWYQQSLDQGLQFLIQYYNGEERAKGNILERFSAQQFPDLHSELNLSSLELGDSALYFCASSAGTGGIQYFGAGTRLSVL.

This clonotype was seen ten or more times. CDR3 DNA sequence: TGTGCCAGCAGCTCCCACAGGGGTGGTTACGAGCAGTACTTC. The encoded protein is CASSSHRGGYEQYF. The V call is TRBV13, the J call TRBJ2-7; 7 bases line up with TRBD1. Trimming at V came to 4 bases and at J to 4 bases, leaving 7 bases not matched to a gene. This CDR3 comprises 14 residues. Germline CDR1 PRHDT, CDR2 FYEKMQ (reference sequence). Supplemented by reference TRBV13 and TRBJ2-7, the full variable domain reads AAGVIQSPRHLIKEKRETATLKCYPIPRHDTVYWYQQGPGQDPQFLISFYEKMQSDKGSIPDRFSAQQFSDYHSELNMSSLELGDSALYFCASSSHRGGYEQYFGPGTRLTVT.

J is TRBJ2-3 and V is TRBV28; 7 bases match TRBD1. With V trimmed by 2 bases and J by 4 bases, 9 bases remained unmatched. Germline V gene data show CDR1 as MDHEN and CDR2 as SYDVKM. This CDR3 has 16 residues. The CDR3 here is CASSLAPQGVSDTQYF. CDR3 in DNA: TGTGCCAGCAGTTTAGCGCCCCAGGGGGTGTCAGATACGCAGTATTTT. Supplemented by reference TRBV28 and TRBJ2-3, the full variable domain reads DVKVTQSSRYLVKRTGEKVFLECVQDMDHENMFWYRQDPGLGLRLIYFSYDVKMKEKGDIPEGYSVSREKKERFSLILESASTNQTSMYLCASSLAPQGVSDTQYFGPGTRLTVL.

This clonotype was seen only a few times. This chain connects TRBV6-1 to TRBJ1-2, with 11 bases that match TRBD1. The trim removed 6 bases at V and 7 bases at J, leaving 13 bases unmatched. The CDR3 has 16 amino acids. Per the germline V gene, CDR1 is MNHNS and CDR2 is SASEGT. CDR3 in amino acids: CASRVSGTGGNGGYTF. The CDR3 region has the DNA TGTGCCAGCAGGGTATCCGGGACAGGGGGTAACGGTGGCTACACCTTC.

This clonotype was seen repeatedly, ten times or more. The CDR3 region is CASSPSVFSSYEQYF. The CDR3 DNA follows: TGTGCCAGCAGTCCGTCCGTCTTTAGCTCCTACGAGCAGTACTTC. The rearrangement uses TRBV28 and TRBJ2-7; no definite D call. V lost 5 bases to trimming and J lost 0 bases, with 14 bases between them. The CDR3 covers 15 residues. Germline V gene data show CDR1 as MDHEN and CDR2 as SYDVKM.

This clonotype was seen repeatedly, ten times or more. The rearrangement links TRBV7-9 to TRBJ2-5; 8 positions match TRBD1. The J segment lost 4 bases and the V segment lost 1 base, leaving 8 bases of the junction unmatched. Germline V lookup: CDR1 SEHNR, CDR2 FQNEAQ (reference sequence). This CDR3 has 16 amino acids. CDR3: CASSLVAGGYGETQYF. The DNA for the CDR3 is TGTGCCAGCAGCTTAGTGGCAGGGGGCTATGGAGAGACCCAGTACTTC. Together with reference TRBV7-9 and TRBJ2-5, the CDR3 gives the full variable domain: DTGVSQNPRHKITKRGQNVTFRCDPISEHNRLYWYRQTLGQGPEFLTYFQNEAQLEKSRLLSDRFSAERPKGSFSTLEIQRTEQGDSAMYLCASSLVAGGYGETQYFGPGTRLLVL.

This clonotype was seen at least ten times. The J gene is TRBJ2-7, the V gene TRBV12-3 or TRBV12-4; TRBD1 matches at 8 bases. The CDR3 sequence is 13 residues long. V shed 7 bases and J 7 bases; nucleotides not matched to a gene: 9. CDR3 DNA: TGTGCCAGCACTAAGACAGGGGAGCGGGAGCAGTACTTC. Its translation: CASTKTGEREQYF.

This clonotype showed up many times. The chain combines TRBV19 with TRBJ1-1, with D maybe TRBD1 (5 bases). Germline CDR1 is LNHDA and CDR2 is SQIVND (reference sequence). Trimming left V 3 bases short and J 1 base short, with 12 bases between. The CDR3 has 15 residues. The CDR3 DNA reads as TGTGCCAGTAGTATCCATACAGGAACGAACACTGAAGCTTTCTTT. Translating gives CASSIHTGTNTEAFF. Based on the CDR3 plus reference TRBV19 and TRBJ1-1, the full variable domain is DGGITQSPKYLFRKEGQNVTLSCEQNLNHDAMYWYRQDPGQGLRLIYYSQIVNDFQKGDIAEGYSVSREKKESFPLTVTSAQKNPTAFYLCASSIHTGTNTEAFFGQGTRLTVV.

Notes on this clonotype: Relative to the germline gene, one junction end is altered; a read error may explain this. V gene TRBV7-2 combines with J gene TRBJ1-2, with a possible D match to TRBD1 (6 bases). The CDR3 contains 14 residues. Germline CDR1 and CDR2: SGHTA and FQGNSA. CDR3 sequence reads: CASSLTGINYGYAF. CDR3 nucleotide sequence: TGTGCCAGCAGCTTAACAGGGATCAACTATGGCTACGCCTTC.

The sample holds many counts of this clonotype. The chain is built from TRBV7-8 and TRBJ2-5; 8 bases are a match to TRBD2. The CDR3 consists of 16 residues. Germline values: CDR1 SGHVS, CDR2 FQNEAQ. The V segment lost 1 base and the J segment 5 bases; nucleotides outside the gene matches: 9. The CDR3 loop is CASSLGAAGVGETQYF. In DNA form, the CDR3 reads TGTGCCAGCAGCTTAGGGGCAGCGGGAGTAGGGGAGACCCAGTACTTC.

This clonotype has a count of ten or more. The chain has TRBV6-5 and TRBJ2-2, with 10 nucleotides matching TRBD1. The CDR3 is 16 amino acids. Germline V gene sequence: CDR1 MNHEY, CDR2 SVGAGI. The V and J ends lost 4 bases and 3 bases, in that order; junction bases with no gene match: 5. In nucleotides, the CDR3 is TGTGCCAGCAGTTCCGGGACAGGGGTGGACACCGGGGAGCTGTTTTTT. Translating gives CASSSGTGVDTGELFF.

DNA of the CDR3: TGTGCCAGCACTCGCCTATCGGGGGGGGGCACTGAAGCTTTCTTT. It specifies CASTRLSGGGTEAFF. The chain is built from TRBV6-2 or TRBV6-3 and TRBJ1-1, with TRBD1 as a possible D gene (5 bases). Trimming stripped 7 bases from V and 4 bases from J, with 19 bases between. The CDR3 spans 15 residues. Germline values: CDR1 MNHEY, CDR2 SVGEGT.

This chain joins TRBV28 and TRBJ1-2, with D perhaps matching TRBD1 (5 bases). The CDR3 is 12 residues long. Germline V lookup: CDR1 MDHEN, CDR2 SYDVKM. V was shortened by 5 bases and J by 8 bases, with 12 bases between the two germline ends. The CDR3 sequence is CASSRQSRGYTF. CDR3 in DNA: TGTGCCAGCAGTCGACAGAGCAGGGGCTACACCTTC.

The chain uses TRBV28 and TRBJ2-3; TRBD2 is a possible D gene (7 bases). The CDR3 has 17 residues. Germline V gene sequence: CDR1 MDHEN, CDR2 SYDVKM. Deletions cut 4 bases from V and 2 bases from J, with 19 bases between. The CDR3 spells CASSSPAGRGNTDTQYF. The CDR3 DNA sequence: TGTGCCAGCAGTTCCCCCGCGGGGAGGGGGAACACAGATACGCAGTATTTT.

This clonotype appeared a few times. The J gene is TRBJ1-1, the V gene TRBV24-1, with a tentative D call TRBD1 (5 bases). Looked up from germline, CDR1 is KGHDR and CDR2 is SFDVKD. The CDR3 extends over 13 amino acids. Trimming took off 7 bases at V and 4 bases at J, with 12 bases between the two ends. In DNA form, the CDR3 reads TGTGCCACCAGCCGACGGGGGTCCACTGAAGCTTTCTTT. Residues: CATSRRGSTEAFF.

This clonotype was detected a few times. Given a much more abundant clone one base away, this may be a read error. The chain has TRBV27 and TRBJ2-7; tentatively, D is TRBD1 (6 bases). CDR3 size: 15 residues. Germline values: CDR1 MNHEY, CDR2 SMNVEV (reference sequence). V was pared by 1 base and J by 6 bases, with 16 bases between. The CDR3 DNA follows: TGTGCCAGCAGTTTATGCCCCCAGGGGTTGAGCGAGCAGTACTTC. Amino acid sequence: CASSLCPQGLSEQYF.

This chain links TRBV19 with TRBJ2-7; tentatively, D is TRBD1 (5 bases). With 6 bases removed from V and 3 bases from J, the gap between germline ends came to 12 bases. From germline, CDR1 is LNHDA and CDR2 SQIVND (reference sequence). This CDR3 is 13 amino acids long. The CDR3 bases are TGTGCCAGTAGCCCAGGGATCCTCTACGAGCAGTACTTC. It encodes CASSPGILYEQYF.

This clonotype was detected ten times or more. The rearrangement links TRBV29-1 to TRBJ1-2; perhaps TRBD1 as D (5 bases). Germline V gene sequence: CDR1 SQVTM, CDR2 ANQGSEA. CDR3 length: 13 residues. Between the trimmed V and J ends, which lost 5 bases and 8 bases, there was a span of 18 bases. CDR3 DNA: TGCAGCGTTTACCATGGGACCGGTTCAGGCTACACCTTC. This encodes CSVYHGTGSGYTF.

V usage is TRBV6-9 and J usage is TRBJ2-1; perhaps TRBD1 as D (5 bases). The CDR3 covers 15 residues. In germline, CDR1 is MNHGY, CDR2 SVAAGI. V lost 3 bases to trimming and J lost 5 bases, with 14 bases between them. In DNA form, the CDR3 reads TGTGCCAGCAGTTACCAGGGCGGAAGACACAATGAGCAGTTCTTC. This gives the protein CASSYQGGRHNEQFF.

This clonotype came up many times. The chain has TRBV2 and TRBJ1-1; D gene uncertain. The CDR3 is made up of 19 amino acids. The germline V and J ends were trimmed by 8 bases and 0 bases, with 28 bases remaining between them. CDR1 and CDR2 from the germline V gene are SNHLY and FYNNEI. CDR3 residues: CASEVLVPPRAQLNTEAFF. The CDR3 DNA is TGTGCCAGCGAGGTCCTAGTCCCCCCCCGTGCTCAATTGAACACTGAAGCTTTCTTT.

The chain couples TRBV19 to TRBJ1-4; D is perhaps TRBD1 (5 bases). Germline CDR1 LNHDA, CDR2 SQIVND (reference sequence). V lost 9 bases and J lost 4, with 18 bases in between. CDR3 length equals 15 residues. CDR3 residues: CASAPRGSHNEKLFF. The CDR3 DNA reads as TGTGCCAGCGCTCCTCGGGGCAGCCATAATGAAAAACTGTTTTTT.

The chain is built from TRBV4-1 and TRBJ2-6; 7 bases are a match to TRBD1. This CDR3 spans 18 amino acids. Germline V gene lookup returns CDR1 MGHRA and CDR2 YSYEKL. V dropped 4 bases and J dropped 4; count of bases not matched to a gene: 13. The CDR3 DNA sequence: TGCGCCAGCAGCCGGTTTTTGACAGGGACATTCGGGGCCAACGTCCTGACTTTC. Its translation is CASSRFLTGTFGANVLTF.

This clonotype was counted only a few times. The V gene is TRBV18, the J gene TRBJ2-2; TRBD2 matches at 12 bases. CDR1 and CDR2 (germline): KGHSH, LQKENI. This CDR3 has 14 amino acids. Trimming took 6 bases from V and 9 from J; bases not matched to a gene: 5. In nucleotides, the CDR3 is TGTGCCAGCTCGTCTAGCGGGAGGGCCTGGGAGCTGTTTTTT. Translated, it gives CASSSSGRAWELFF.

This clonotype was counted a few times. This CDR3 is CASTNRDYTYNEQFF. The CDR3 DNA reads as TGTGCCAGCACCAACCGGGACTATACTTACAATGAGCAGTTCTTC. This chain joins TRBV2 and TRBJ2-1; TRBD2 matches 7 bases. The V gene end was trimmed by 7 bases and the J gene end by 4 bases; junction bases not matched to a gene: 10. Germline V gene sequence: CDR1 SNHLY, CDR2 FYNNEI. CDR3 length: 15 residues.

This clonotype appeared a few times. V gene TRBV24-1 combines with J gene TRBJ2-7; the D is unclear. The CDR3 spans 16 residues. The germline V gene encodes CDR1 KGHDR and CDR2 SFDVKD. Trimming pared 0 bases from V and 4 bases from J, leaving 15 bases between. CDR3 nucleotide sequence: TGTGCCACCAGTGATTTGCTCCGGCAGCCACCTTACGAGCAGTACTTC. Protein product: CATSDLLRQPPYEQYF.

In this sample, this clonotype turned up once. J is TRBJ2-7 and V is TRBV5-1; D not certain. Germline CDR1 and CDR2: SGHRS and YFSETQ. This CDR3 is 11 amino acids long. Trimming shortened V by 6 bases and J by 3 bases, and 7 bases separated the two germline ends. CDR3 loop: CASTSVYEQYF. CDR3 DNA sequence: TGCGCCAGCACCTCAGTCTACGAGCAGTACTTC.